The 5 T cell receptor beta chains given below trace back to one sample, sequenced in a study of cytomegalovirus exposure and HLA in healthy donors. The PCR was carried out with 60 Vbeta primers and 13 Jbeta primers. Clones were read by immunoSEQ multiplex PCR, and TCRdb kept only the in-frame ones, dropping some. The repertoire holds 120,000 to 150,000 clones, with around 79% as singletons. Sequencing used PBMCs. The source of these receptors is a female donor in good health and CMV-seronegative.

In DNA form, the CDR3 reads TGTGCCTGGAGAGGGGCGCTCTACTCACCCCTCCACTTT. As protein: CAWRGALYSPLHF. The chain has TRBV30 and TRBJ1-6; a possible D gene is TRBD1 (5 bases). The CDR3 loop spans 13 amino acids. V gave up 3 bases and J gave up 10 bases, with 13 bases separating them. Germline-derived CDR1 and CDR2 are GTSNPN and SVGIG (reference sequence). Based on the CDR3 plus reference TRBV30 and TRBJ1-6, the full variable domain is SQTIHQWPATLVQPVGSPLSLECTVEGTSNPNLYWYRQAAGRGLQLLFYSVGIGQISSEVPQNLSASRPQDRQFILSSKKLLLSDSGFYLCAWRGALYSPLHFGNGTRLTVT.

The chain links TRBV5-4 to TRBJ1-5, with 8 nucleotides matching TRBD1. The CDR3 spans 15 residues. Germline V lookup: CDR1 SGHNT, CDR2 YYREEE (reference sequence). J lost 6 bases, V lost 0 bases, and 5 bases had no gene match. For the CDR3, the DNA is TGTGCCAGCAGCTTGGGGACAGGGTTGACTCAGCCCCAGCATTTT. Translating it yields CASSLGTGLTQPQHF.

The chain joins TRBV6-5 to TRBJ2-7; TRBD1 agrees at 10 bases. With V trimmed by 6 bases and J by 3 bases, 8 bases remained unmatched. The CDR3 contains 15 residues. Germline V gene lookup returns CDR1 MNHEY and CDR2 SVGAGI. CDR3 loop: CASSPPGQGYYEQYF. The CDR3, as DNA: TGTGCCAGCAGCCCTCCGGGACAGGGGTACTACGAGCAGTACTTC.

The DNA of the CDR3 is TGTGTCAGAAGCGAGGGGACAGGGCCCGAAACAACTAATGAAAAACTGTTTTTT. This codes for CVRSEGTGPETTNEKLFF. The chain couples TRBV7-5 to TRBJ1-4; the table's D call, TRBD1, has no DNA check behind it. TRBV7-5 is designated a pseudogene. The CDR3 covers 18 residues.

The chain joins TRBV7-9 to TRBJ1-5; TRBD1 is a possible D gene (5 bases). This CDR3 region has 15 residues. V was clipped by 0 bases and J by 3 bases, with 9 bases between them. The germline gives CDR1 SEHNR, CDR2 FQNEAQ (reference sequence). CDR3 in amino acids: CASSLARGPNQPQHF. In DNA form, the CDR3 reads TGTGCCAGCAGCTTAGCGCGGGGACCCAATCAGCCCCAGCATTTT.